This TCR beta chain was sequenced in a study of human T cells and chemical hapten exposure. Study processing details: Counting gave a median of 95,638 TCRs per sample, with values ranging from about 20,000 to 750,000. TCRdb itself ran the RACE reads through MiXCR, one entry per CDR3 protein. The V and J calls and clone size come from TCRdb's table, not from the authors' own analysis. The sample lists 350,000 to 400,000 distinct CDR3 sequences, 5% to 6.5% occurring once. Time point of the sample: pre-sensitization, week 0. The treatment here: therapeutic diphenylcyclopropenone sensitization with weekly scalp DPC. Donation of samples came from alopecia patients who were 18 to 70 years old and suitable for DPC. This clonotype was detected a few times. The sequencing used whole blood, collected in connection with sensitization to the hapten diphenylcyclopropenone (DPC). This TCR derives from a woman in her 50s with alopecia areata. Some clones in this sample may be carry-over from other donors' samples.

The CDR3 is CASSLNGGVFSNEQFF. DNA of the CDR3: TGTGCCAGCAGTTTAAACGGGGGGGTTTTCTCGAATGAGCAGTTCTTC. The rearrangement uses TRBV12-3 or TRBV12-4 and TRBJ2-1, with 8 bases that match TRBD2. V lost 2 bases and J lost 7; bases outside the gene matches: 10. The CDR3 covers 16 residues.